This T cell receptor beta chain was recovered during a study of T cells expressing NK-cell markers. For the study at large: Seven of the eight sequenced donors were HCMV-seropositive; one was seronegative. Whole-study findings and limits: Dominance of the CD3+CD56-NKG2C+ fraction by these clonotypes also held in a few donors.

Germline V lookup: CDR1 MNHNS, CDR2 SASEGT. CDR3 length: 13 residues. To note about this clonotype: The antigen is undetermined.

No DNA is given; TCRdb re-called the 5' RACE reads and lists each CDR3 protein once. This repertoire includes about 380,000 distinct CDR3 sequences. V and J are TRBV6-1 and TRBJ1-1; TCRdb's D call, TRBD1, is unchecked because there is no DNA. Material: blood T cells: a sorted CD56 or NKG2C T cell subset, CD4+ or CD8+ T cells, or bulk PBMC T cells (not recorded which). The receptor's source is a man aged 18 to 69 in good health. The CDR3 sequence: CASSETGGIGAFF.